Sequencing of this T cell receptor (beta chain) was carried out in a study of T cells in women clearing cervical HPV infection. Study context: Donors had HPV16-related CIN3 or worse; 2 had invasive cancer.

Of note for this clone: Sequencing ends 3 residues short of the CDR3 end; the germline J gene provides the rest.

Using immunoSEQ multiplex PCR, the repertoire was profiled, and TCRdb retains in-frame clones only, with some absent. The sample includes over 45,000 clones. The CDR3 runs 13 residues. Per the germline V gene, CDR1 is MNHNS and CDR2 is SASEGT. All donors had a single incident cervical HPV16 infection, not prevalent. Cervical HPV DNA detected by MY09/MY11 PCR, typed by dot-blot. The sequence derives from a woman aged 18 to 75 with a cervical HPV16 infection that either progressed to CIN3+ or cleared (not recorded which). The sample taken for sequencing was blood buffy coat. The rearrangement links TRBV6-1 to TRBJ2-2, with D hard to call. CDR3 DNA (partial): TGTGCCAGCAGTGGGCTTCCCTCCGAAAAG. Translating it yields CASSGLPSEK. The whole CDR3 reads CASSGLPSEKLFF.